Listed here is a single T cell receptor (beta chain). The assay was immunoSEQ multiplex PCR, and TCRdb's table has in-frame clones only and misses some. The table includes about 45,000 clones, roughly 91% detected once. These data belong to a study of OX40 agonist ivuxolimab in advanced cancers. The J segment lost 1 base and the V segment lost 3 bases, leaving 7 bases of the junction unmatched. This CDR3 has 17 amino acids. The germline gives CDR1 SGHRS, CDR2 YFSETQ. Exclusion of a patient followed from autoimmune disease history or systemic immunosuppression. Patients had blood sampled at baseline and again on cycle 4 day 1 and cycle 7 day 1.

The receptor's source is an adult with an advanced solid tumor such as melanoma, head and neck, liver or kidney cancer. The chain uses TRBV5-1 and TRBJ2-2, with 9 bases matching TRBD1. The sequenced sample was CD4+ or CD8+ T cells sorted from blood, obtained in a trial of the OX40 agonist ivuxolimab. DNA for the CDR3: TGCGCCAGCAGCTCCACCGGGACAGGGAGGAACACCGGGGAGCTGTTTTTT. Amino acids: CASSSTGTGRNTGELFF.